Shown below are 9 T cell receptor beta chains from a single sample sequenced in a study of cytomegalovirus exposure and HLA in healthy donors. PCR was performed using 60 Vbeta and 13 Jbeta primers. Sequencing was performed with immunoSEQ multiplex PCR; in TCRdb, only in-frame clones are kept and a portion is missing. Of about 99,000 clones in the sample, about 75% are singletons; the top ten hold 5% to 6.5%. Sequencing was performed on PBMCs. The receptors come from a man aged 55 to 69 in good health and CMV-seropositive.

The chain combines TRBV7-9 with TRBJ1-2; TRBD1 agrees at 8 bases. Trimming cost V 1 base and J 0 bases; bases outside gene matches: 7. The CDR3 extends over 17 amino acids. Germline-derived CDR1 and CDR2 are SEHNR and FQNEAQ (reference sequence). In nucleotides, the CDR3 is TGTGCCAGCAGCTTAGAGGGTACAGGGGGAACTAACTATGGCTACACCTTC. It is translated as CASSLEGTGGTNYGYTF.

The gene calls are TRBV9 and TRBJ1-2; 9 bases agree with TRBD1. The CDR3 is 17 residues long. Germline V CDR1 and CDR2: SGDLS, YYNGEE. Germline trimming cut 3 bases from V and 4 bases from J; bases unmatched to any gene: 13. The CDR3 protein is CASSAGQGNSPLYGYTF. CDR3 coding DNA: TGTGCCAGCAGCGCGGGACAGGGAAACTCGCCCCTCTATGGCTACACCTTC.

CDR3 in amino acids: CASSPARGDTGELFF. The CDR3 DNA reads as TGTGCCAGCTCACCAGCCAGGGGGGATACCGGGGAGCTGTTTTTT. The rearrangement uses TRBV18 and TRBJ2-2, with a possible D match to TRBD1 (7 bases). CDR3 length: 15 amino acids. Germline values: CDR1 KGHSH, CDR2 LQKENI. V was clipped by 2 bases and J by 5 bases, with 12 bases between them.

This clone was seen a handful of times. CDR3: CASSQAEGAQNGYTF. The CDR3 coding sequence is TGCGCCAGCAGCCAAGCGGAAGGGGCGCAAAATGGCTACACCTTC. The J gene is TRBJ1-2, the V gene TRBV4-3; TRBD1 is a possible D gene (5 bases). The CDR3 has 15 residues. Germline V gives CDR1 LGHNA, CDR2 YSLEER. V dropped 1 base and J dropped 6 bases, with 15 bases sitting between them.

The chain combines TRBV5-1 with TRBJ2-1, with TRBD2 identical over 8 bases. From germline, CDR1 is SGHRS and CDR2 YFSETQ. V gave up 0 bases and J gave up 4 bases; unmatched junction bases: 3. CDR3 size: 15 residues. This chain's CDR3 is CASSLAGGRYNEQFF. CDR3 DNA sequence: TGCGCCAGCAGCTTGGCGGGGGGGAGGTACAATGAGCAGTTCTTC.

The chain couples TRBV7-8 to TRBJ2-1; TRBD2 aligns across 8 bases. This CDR3 has 14 amino acids. Germline V CDR1 and CDR2: SGHVS, FQNEAQ. After removal of 6 bases from V and 6 bases from J, the junction contained 7 bases not matched to a gene. The CDR3, as DNA: TGTGCCAGCAGTCCCTCGGCGGGGGGCAATGAGCAGTTCTTC. The encoded protein is CASSPSAGGNEQFF.

The gene calls are TRBV5-1 and TRBJ2-1; TRBD2 is a possible D gene (7 bases). The V gene lost 3 bases and the J gene lost 8 bases, with 21 bases spanning the gap. The CDR3 is made up of 16 amino acids. In germline, CDR1 is SGHRS, CDR2 YFSETQ. The CDR3 region is CASSWAGAQSDHEQFF. In DNA, the CDR3 is TGCGCCAGCAGCTGGGCGGGGGCCCAAAGCGATCATGAGCAGTTCTTC.

V and J are TRBV15 and TRBJ2-5; 10 bases are shared with TRBD1. TRBJ2-7 matches the DNA end more closely, so the J call is doubtful. The germline V gene encodes CDR1 LNHNV and CDR2 YYDKDF (reference sequence). This CDR3 has 15 residues. CDR3 in DNA: TGTGCCACCAGCAGAGATCGGACAGGGGGCTACGAGCAGTACTTC. As protein: CATSRDRTGGYEQYF.

The chain recombines TRBV6-5 with TRBJ1-3, with no clear D. Germline V CDR1 and CDR2: MNHEY, SVGAGI. V was cut by 6 bases and J by 0 bases, with 12 bases left in between. The CDR3 has 15 residues. The CDR3 protein is CASSWGVHSGNTIYF. The CDR3 nucleotides are TGTGCCAGCAGCTGGGGAGTCCACTCTGGAAACACCATATATTTT.